This TCR beta chain was identified during a study of graft-versus-host responses after intestinal transplantation (dated by TCRdb to 2020 to 2022). Background on the whole study: Recipients received multivisceral, liver-intestinal, or isolated intestinal transplants. Rather than being sequenced by the commercial service, samples from a few later patients were sequenced in-house on an Illumina MiSeq and processed with MiXCR. A cohort of some 24 intestinal transplant recipients, including one retransplant, was enrolled, and a few patients lacking pretransplant specimens were excluded. Every recipient was given anti-thymocyte globulin induction, then maintenance tacrolimus and steroids for roughly three years. A peak of at least 4% donor T cells among recipient peripheral blood mononuclear cells was the definition used for donor T cell macrochimerism. Alloreactive clones were identified by sequencing pre-transplant mixed lymphocyte reaction products and comparing them with unstimulated pre-transplant donor and recipient T cells. Bulk TCR-beta CDR3 sequencing was used to track graft-versus-host and host-versus-graft alloreactive T cell clones in the graft, circulation and bone marrow after intestinal transplantation.

What the authors observed across the whole study: The relatively low number and heterogeneity of intestinal transplant patients limited the conclusions. Early after transplant, declines in HvG clones were associated with peak levels of circulating GvH clones. High GvH to HvG T cell clonal ratios were observed in the allografts of patients with donor T cell macrochimerism. GvH clones turned up in recipient bone marrow, with some appearing earlier in ileal mucosa or blood, a pattern consistent with an intestinal mucosal origin.

The junction shows trimming of 1 base on V and 0 bases on J, and the gene matches do not reach 12 bases of it. The CDR3 has 18 amino acids, counting the end cysteine and phenylalanine. Just CDR3 DNA is preserved here, 54 bases in frame from base 1. CDR1 and CDR2 are read off the germline V gene as SGHAT and FQNNGV. Receptors were amplified or captured by the immunoSEQ multiplex PCR assay. Adaptive Biotechnologies carried out high-throughput TCR-beta CDR3 sequencing of genomic DNA for most patients. Turning to the authors' computational methods: TCR sequencing data were retrieved from Adaptive's ImmunoSEQ software for around 19 patients, whereas a few other patients were processed with MiXCR and VDJtools. CDR3 nucleotide sequences shared between donor and recipient were removed because the origin of such sequences could not be assigned. To count as alloreactive, a clone needed at least 2-fold expansion over unstimulated cells and a minimum CFSE-low frequency of 0.002% (template counts) or 0.001% (read counts). Clones detected in sequenced pre-transplant spleen, lymph node, or MLR CFSE-low populations of the donor or recipient were defined as mappable. Cumulative frequency of alloreactive clones was calculated as a percentage of all sequences weighted by copy number. Here the immuneACCESS table is served through TCRdb, limited to in-frame sequences with V and J called. Missing clones are a known gap in these copies; in checked studies unresolved V genes cover under half, and the rest lacks a known reason. The V and J calls and the clone size are those of that table, but D and trimming were determined from the DNA. The sample table records more than 20,000 clones; approximately 87% of these occur just once. About 1.1% of the sample is in the top ten clones.

Blood samples were collected up to 4 times in the first month after transplant and then at least monthly when available. For this clone: The antigen it recognizes is unknown. No base-level quality is on record; no much larger clone is a single base apart. Other nucleotide sequences from this sample produce the same CDR3.

Sequences were derived from PBMCs, sampled roughly 29 days after intestinal transplant. The V and J genes are TRBV11-2 and TRBJ2-7; 7 bases in between match TRBD1. This TCR was sampled from a human patient who received an intestinal transplant, so some T cells may come from the graft donor. The sequenced DNA is TGTGCCAGCAGCTTAGCGGGGCCGGGGACAGCCTACTCCTACGAGCAGTACTTC. Its product reads: CASSLAGPGTAYSYEQYF.